The rows below give T cell receptor beta chains drawn from one sample of a study of vaccination effects on CD4 cells after COVID-19. Only in-frame clones appear in the TCRdb table, and some are missing; sequencing was by immunoSEQ multiplex PCR. The data contain under 80,000 clones, 78% of them singletons. No antigens are known for them. Here the sequenced sample was CD4+ T cells from PBMCs cultured with SARS-CoV-2 spike peptides, taken before COVID-19 vaccination. Receptor source: a human donor who received a COVID-19 vaccine. The CDR3 runs from the conserved cysteine through the conserved F or W. A D gene is named only where the DNA matches it firmly. Clone size appears in some rows only: once, few, many, or a class for an expanded clone.

d_call j_call v_call clone_size cdr3_aa cdr3_nt
. TRBJ1-2 TRBV6-5 . CASRGTPVGGYTF TGTGCCAGCAGAGGGACTCCCGTTGGTGGCTACACCTTC
. TRBJ1-2 TRBV30 . CAWIRRDAGLYGYTF TGTGCCTGGATCAGACGGGACGCTGGACTTTATGGCTACACCTTC
. TRBJ2-2 TRBV12-3/TRBV12-4 few CASSLLTGELFF TGTGCCAGCAGTTTATTGACCGGGGAGCTGTTTTTT
. TRBJ1-6 TRBV5-1 . CASSLGGVNSPLHF TGCGCCAGCAGCTTGGGAGGGGTGAATTCACCCCTCCACTTT
. TRBJ1-6 TRBV30 few CAWRRDLEDLHF TGTGCCTGGAGAAGGGACCTGGAGGACCTCCACTTT
TRBD1 TRBJ1-1 TRBV5-1 . CASSTDRATEAFF TGCGCCAGCAGCACCGACAGGGCAACTGAAGCTTTCTTT
TRBD1 TRBJ2-6 TRBV28 . CASSPGQGFYVLTF TGTGCCAGCAGCCCGGGACAGGGGTTTTACGTCCTGACTTTC
. TRBJ1-1 TRBV2 . CASRARGGTEAFF TGTGCCAGCAGGGCCAGGGGTGGAACTGAAGCTTTCTTT
. TRBJ1-2 TRBV6-5 . CASSYTGALNYGYTF TGTGCCAGCAGTTACACGGGGGCACTTAACTATGGCTACACCTTC
. TRBJ2-1 TRBV10-3 . CAISAGQYNEQFF TGTGCCATCAGTGCCGGACAGTACAATGAGCAGTTCTTC
. TRBJ1-3 TRBV7-2 . CASSRDNGNTIYF TGTGCCAGCAGCAGGGACAATGGAAACACCATATATTTT
. TRBJ2-3 TRBV24-1 . CATSWGGLPTDTQYF TGTGCCACCAGCTGGGGGGGGCTTCCCACAGATACGCAGTATTTT
TRBD2 TRBJ2-5 TRBV5-1 . CASGPGGLETQYF TGCGCCAGCGGACCGGGGGGGTTAGAGACCCAGTACTTC
TRBD1 TRBJ2-1 TRBV6-5 . CASSQSGGVYEQFF TGTGCCAGCAGTCAGTCAGGGGGCGTATATGAGCAGTTCTTC
. TRBJ1-1 TRBV5-5 few CASRQGQNTEAFF TGTGCCAGCAGGCAGGGACAGAACACTGAAGCTTTCTTT
. TRBJ1-1 TRBV19 few CASSIASRLNTEAFF TGTGCCAGTAGTATAGCCTCCAGATTGAACACTGAAGCTTTCTTT
. TRBJ2-3 TRBV19 . CASSPTGKIIQDTQYF TGTGCCAGTAGTCCAACAGGGAAGATTATCCAGGATACGCAGTATTTT
TRBD1 TRBJ2-1 TRBV6-2/TRBV6-3 . CASSYAFGDRGNNEQFF TGTGCCAGCAGTTACGCTTTCGGGGACAGGGGCAACAATGAGCAGTTCTTC
. TRBJ1-2 TRBV5-1 . CASSLAGTDPNYGYTF TGCGCCAGCAGCTTGGCCGGGACGGATCCCAACTATGGCTACACCTTC
TRBD1 TRBJ2-1 TRBV18 . CASSPQGADAAFF TGTGCCAGCTCACCACAGGGGGCGGACGCAGCTTTCTTC
. TRBJ1-2 TRBV5-6 . CGAGWGAFGYTF TGTGGGGCGGGGTGGGGGGCCTTTGGCTACACCTTC
. TRBJ1-1 TRBV5-8 . CASPNIPGDPPRPEAFF TGTGCCAGCCCGAATATACCGGGGGACCCTCCTCGCCCTGAAGCTTTCTTT
. TRBJ2-5 TRBV29-1 . CSVARTAWETQYF TGCAGCGTTGCAAGGACGGCCTGGGAGACCCAGTACTTC
TRBD1 TRBJ1-6 TRBV28 . CASSPDRGRRNNSPLHF TGTGCCAGCAGTCCCGACAGGGGACGTAGGAATAATTCACCCCTCCACTTT
. TRBJ1-4 TRBV9 . CASSEGPATNEKLFF TGTGCCAGCAGCGAGGGGCCCGCAACTAATGAAAAACTGTTTTTT
TRBD2 TRBJ2-5 TRBV9 . CASSVGSSGAETQYF TGTGCCAGCAGCGTAGGGAGTAGCGGGGCAGAGACCCAGTACTTC
TRBD2 TRBJ2-5 TRBV4-2 few CASSQAGTRRETQYF TGTGCCAGCAGCCAAGCCGGGACTAGGAGGGAGACCCAGTACTTC
TRBD2 TRBJ2-3 TRBV5-4 . CASSQAGGGAPDTQYF TGTGCCAGCAGCCAGGCGGGCGGGGGGGCTCCAGATACGCAGTATTTT
. TRBJ1-3 TRBV7-3 . CASSNGPGATSGNTIYF TGTGCCAGCAGCAATGGTCCGGGGGCCACCTCTGGAAACACCATATATTTT
. TRBJ2-3 TRBV18 . CASSPGQMATDTQYF TGTGCCAGCTCACCAGGCCAGATGGCGACAGATACGCAGTATTTT
. TRBJ1-2 TRBV5-1 . CASSLAGSGGRFDGYTF TGCGCCAGCAGCTTGGCGGGTTCGGGGGGGCGATTCGATGGCTACACCTTC
. TRBJ1-2 TRBV2 . CASSDYNGGNYGYTF TGTGCCAGCAGTGATTACAACGGGGGGAACTATGGCTACACCTTC
. TRBJ2-5 TRBV7-2 . CASSLGDRLDGQETQYF TGTGCCAGCAGCTTAGGTGATCGACTAGATGGACAAGAGACCCAGTACTTC
. TRBJ1-4 TRBV6-5 . CASSNSGATNEKLFF TGTGCCAGCAGTAACTCAGGTGCAACTAATGAAAAACTGTTTTTT
TRBD1 TRBJ1-4 TRBV19 . CASRTGQGTNEKLFF TGTGCCAGTAGGACCGGACAGGGGACTAATGAAAAACTGTTTTTT
TRBD2 TRBJ2-2 TRBV6-4 . CASSETSGGHGGELFF TGTGCCAGCAGTGAGACCAGCGGGGGGCACGGCGGGGAGCTGTTTTTT
. TRBJ2-5 TRBV7-8 . CASSLGGSERETQYF TGTGCCAGCAGCTTAGGTGGATCTGAGAGAGAGACCCAGTACTTC
TRBD1 TRBJ2-5 TRBV10-3 once CAARGGQGQTQYF TGTGCCGCCCGAGGGGGACAGGGGCAGACCCAGTACTTC
. TRBJ1-2 TRBV12-5 once CASGLGGGRGRYGYTF TGTGCTAGTGGACTAGGGGGAGGAAGGGGGAGGTATGGCTACACCTTC
. TRBJ1-2 TRBV28 . CASSLIQASEGYTF TGTGCCAGCAGTTTAATACAGGCCTCGGAGGGCTACACCTTC